The T cell receptor beta chain described here comes from a study of cytomegalovirus exposure and HLA in healthy donors. Study-wide results and caveats: Sequencing depth roughly uniform across donors was assumed in presence/absence analyses. It was reported in a later analysis that an Asian-associated ancestry cluster showed fewer N-insertions than the 666-donor mean. Because they were indistinguishable, some V segments, including TRBV6-2 and TRBV6-3, were excluded.

CDR1 is MGHDK, CDR2 SYGVNS, per germline. The CDR3 loop spans 14 amino acids. Trimming cost V 6 bases and J 6 bases; bases outside gene matches: 9. A word on this clone: Its matching antigen is unknown.

Use of 60 Vbeta and 13 Jbeta primers characterized the PCR. Measured with immunoSEQ multiplex PCR; TCRdb has only the in-frame clones, and not every one. The sample holds approximately 170,000 clones, roughly 75% seen once. The sample consisted of PBMCs. This receptor was taken from a male donor in good health and CMV-seronegative. The V and J genes are TRBV25-1 and TRBJ1-1; 8 nucleotides line up with TRBD1. The CDR3 DNA is TGTGCCAGCAGAAGGTCAGGGGGCTCCCCTGAAGCTTTCTTT. As protein: CASRRSGGSPEAFF.